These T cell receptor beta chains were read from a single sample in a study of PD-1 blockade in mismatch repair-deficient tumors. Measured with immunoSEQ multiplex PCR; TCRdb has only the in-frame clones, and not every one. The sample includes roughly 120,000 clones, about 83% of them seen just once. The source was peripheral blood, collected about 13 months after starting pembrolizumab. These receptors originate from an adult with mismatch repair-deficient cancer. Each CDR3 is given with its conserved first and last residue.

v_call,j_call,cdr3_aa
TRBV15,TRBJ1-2,CATSSHQGSVYTF
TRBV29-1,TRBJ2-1,CSVEEGTFNEQFF
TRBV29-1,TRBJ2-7,CSVERPGLAGGYEQYF
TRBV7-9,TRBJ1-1,CASRRAGILAAFF
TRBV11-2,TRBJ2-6,CASSPRISGANVLTF
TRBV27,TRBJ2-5,CASSLLTEQETQYF
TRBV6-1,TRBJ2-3,CASSGTAATDTQYF
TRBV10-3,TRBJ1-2,CAISESRTYGYTF
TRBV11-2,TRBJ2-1,CASSKDRAGNEQFF
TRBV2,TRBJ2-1,CASSERGGSGGSYNEQFF
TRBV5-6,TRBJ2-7,CASTPGRGHSYEQYF
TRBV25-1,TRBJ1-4,CASSDSLVNSTNEKLFF
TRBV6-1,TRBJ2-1,CASSSGLAASNEQFF
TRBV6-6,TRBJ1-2,CASTTGGYGYTF
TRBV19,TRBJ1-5,CASTPRGNQPQHF
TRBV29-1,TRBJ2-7,CSVVLGAKYEQYF
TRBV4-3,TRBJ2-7,CASSQVGTYEQYF
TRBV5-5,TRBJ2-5,CASSLAPGRETQYF
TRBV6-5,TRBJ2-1,CASSFASLKEQFF
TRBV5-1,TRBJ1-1,CASSDDREVMNTEAFF
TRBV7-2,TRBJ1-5,CASSSRQGDQPQHF
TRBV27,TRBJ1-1,CASSLFGGRIEAFF
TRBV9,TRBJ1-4,CASSVGIRVGEKLFF
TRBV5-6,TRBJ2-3,CASSSPWVGDTDTQYF
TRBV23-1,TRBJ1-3,CASRPPKGAGNTIYF
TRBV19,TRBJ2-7,CASTRTVSSYEQYF
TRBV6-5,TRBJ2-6,CACTVSSGANVLTF
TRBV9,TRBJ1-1,CASSVAPGQNTEAFF
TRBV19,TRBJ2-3,CASSIPAGLTDTQYF
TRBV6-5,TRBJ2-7,CASSTTFTGEGEQYF
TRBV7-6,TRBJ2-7,CASSSQGSGRASYEQYF
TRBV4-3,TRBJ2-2,CASSQAGTSGRNTGELFF
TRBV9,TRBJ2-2,CASSVEGTGELFF
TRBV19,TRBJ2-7,CASSITGDAAYEQYF
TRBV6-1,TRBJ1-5,CASSPDRAQPQHF
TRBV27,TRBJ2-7,CASSQQIFGEQYF
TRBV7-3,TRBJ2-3,CASSRGLAVDTQYF
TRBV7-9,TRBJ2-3,CASSRSTGGPTDTQYF
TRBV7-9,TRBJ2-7,CASSLVLSEQYF
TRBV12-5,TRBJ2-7,CASANWDYFYEQYF
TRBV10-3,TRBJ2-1,CAISGQLYNEQFF
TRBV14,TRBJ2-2,CASSRTGGELFF
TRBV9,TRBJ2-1,CASGRTSGKSSYNEQFF
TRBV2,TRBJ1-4,CASRGVNEKLFF
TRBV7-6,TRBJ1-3,CASSSGTGDLYTGNTIYF
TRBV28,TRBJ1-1,CASSLWGNTEAFF
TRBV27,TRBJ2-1,CASSSYRVNEQFF
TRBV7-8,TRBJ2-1,CASSPRLAPYNEQFF
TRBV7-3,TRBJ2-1,CASSLTPLAGDREQFF
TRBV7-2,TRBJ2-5,CASSLSGRGEETQYF
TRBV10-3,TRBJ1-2,CAISERHLNYGYTF